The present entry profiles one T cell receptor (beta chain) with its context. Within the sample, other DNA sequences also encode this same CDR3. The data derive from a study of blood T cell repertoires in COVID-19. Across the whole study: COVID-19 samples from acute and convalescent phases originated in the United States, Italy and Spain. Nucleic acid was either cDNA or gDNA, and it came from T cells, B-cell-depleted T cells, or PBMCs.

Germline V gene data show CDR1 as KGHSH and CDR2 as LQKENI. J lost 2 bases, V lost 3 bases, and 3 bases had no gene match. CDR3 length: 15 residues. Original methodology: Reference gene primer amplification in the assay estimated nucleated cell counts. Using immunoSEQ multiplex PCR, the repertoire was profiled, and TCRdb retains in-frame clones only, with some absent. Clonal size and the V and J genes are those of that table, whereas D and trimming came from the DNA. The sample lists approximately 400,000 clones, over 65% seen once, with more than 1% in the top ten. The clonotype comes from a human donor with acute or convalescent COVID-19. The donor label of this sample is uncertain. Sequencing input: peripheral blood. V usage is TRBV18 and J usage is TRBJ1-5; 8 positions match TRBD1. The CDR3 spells CASSPGQGGNQPQHF. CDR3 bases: TGTGCCAGCTCACCCGGACAGGGTGGCAATCAGCCCCAGCATTTT. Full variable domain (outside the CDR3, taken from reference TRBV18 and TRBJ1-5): NAGVMQNPRHLVRRRGQEARLRCSPMKGHSHVYWYRQLPEEGLKFMVYLQKENIIDESGMPKERFSAEFPKEGPSILRIQQVVRGDSAAYFCASSPGQGGNQPQHFGDGTRLSIL.